A selection of T cell receptor beta chains follows, all from one sample in a study of neurological immune-mediated disorders. TCRdb ran MiXCR on the 5' RACE reads and lists one entry per CDR3 protein. The sample records more than 50,000 distinct CDR3 sequences, approximately 25% being singletons. Sequencing input: PBMCs. These TCRs come from a man aged 60-69 years with HTLV-1-associated myelopathy (HAM/TSP). The CDR3 runs from the conserved cysteine through the conserved F or W. D genes are given only for firm matches. Size is stated for part of the rows, as once, few or many counts, or as a class when the clone is expanded.

TRBD1 | TRBJ2-2 | TRBV12-3/TRBV12-4 | many | TGTGCCAGCAGATCCTCTAGGACAGGGGGTATGAGGGAGCTGTTTTTT | CASRSSRTGGMRELFF
TRBD2 | TRBJ2-7 | TRBV20-1 | many | TGCAGTGCACGAGGGACTAGCGGGAACCTCTACGAGCAGTACTTC | CSARGTSGNLYEQYF
- | TRBJ1-1 | TRBV3-1 | many | TGTGCCAGCAGCCAACAGGGAAAGAGTGAAGCTTTCTTT | CASSQQGKSEAFF
- | TRBJ2-2 | TRBV20-1 | many | TGCAGTGCTAGAGTGGGACTCTACACCGGGGAGCTGTTTTTT | CSARVGLYTGELFF
- | TRBJ1-3 | TRBV18 | - | TGTGCCAGCTCACGCATTCACCCACAGGGAAACACCATATATTTT | CASSRIHPQGNTIYF
- | TRBJ1-1 | TRBV20-1 | many | TGCAGTGCTAGACACACTGAAGCTTTCTTT | CSARHTEAFF
TRBD1 | TRBJ2-5 | TRBV15 | many | TGTGCCTCCAGACAGGGGATGGGAGAGACCCAGTACTTC | CASRQGMGETQYF
- | TRBJ2-2 | TRBV7-2 | few | TGTGCCAGCCACCCACCGCGGACCGGGGAGCTGTTTTTT | CASHPPRTGELFF
TRBD1 | TRBJ2-6 | TRBV10-3 | many | TGTGCCATCAGACCGGGACAGGGGGCTCGCGGGGCCAACGTCCTGACTTTC | CAIRPGQGARGANVLTF
- | TRBJ2-1 | TRBV24-1 | once | TGTGCCACCAGTGATCGGTCTGGGGGCTCCTACAATGAGCAGTTCTTC | CATSDRSGGSYNEQFF
TRBD2 | TRBJ2-2 | TRBV7-9 | many | TGTGCCAGCAGTTTCGCAGCGGGAGGAAACACCGGGGAGCTGTTTTTT | CASSFAAGGNTGELFF
- | TRBJ2-1 | TRBV5-1 | many | TGCGCCAGCGCATTGGGGGGGGGGCCCAATGAGCAGTTCTTC | CASALGGGPNEQFF
TRBD1 | TRBJ1-2 | TRBV3-1 | many | TGTGCCAGCAGCCCCGAAATGGGACAGGGGGTCTATGGCTACACCTTC | CASSPEMGQGVYGYTF
- | TRBJ1-2 | TRBV5-1 | - | TGCGCCAGCAGCTTGGAGGGTCGCTACACCTTC | CASSLEGRYTF
- | TRBJ2-1 | TRBV28 | many | TGTGCCAGCAGACGGTCCTACAATGAGCAGTTCTTC | CASRRSYNEQFF